The sequence of this TCR beta chain was determined in a study of neurological immune-mediated disorders. Study findings and constraints: Expanded clones shared no identical CDR3 amino acid sequences across subjects, which suggested private TCR-beta repertoires in all groups.

The germline V and J ends were trimmed by 6 bases and 0 bases, with 8 bases remaining between them. The CDR3 is 14 residues long. The germline V gene encodes CDR1 MNHEY and CDR2 SVGAGI. This clonotype was found many times. Its specificity is not known. The cDNA was produced through 5'RACE with 10-nucleotide random UMIs. TCRdb re-called the 5' RACE reads with MiXCR, one entry per CDR3 protein. The sample consists of under 75,000 distinct CDR3 sequences, around 3% of them appearing once. Unsorted libraries were prepared from 2 million PBMCs that had been stored at -80 C. This receptor was identified in a woman aged 45 to 65 with multiple sclerosis. The source material was PBMCs. V gene TRBV6-5 combines with J gene TRBJ1-4; D possibly corresponds to TRBD1 (5 bases). The CDR3 protein is CASRGLPTNEKLFF. Here the CDR3 DNA reads TGTGCCAGCAGGGGACTGCCAACTAATGAAAAACTGTTTTTT.